Listed here are 24 T cell receptor beta chains from one sample, sequenced in a study of CD8 T cells in ankylosing spondylitis. TCRdb redid the calling of the 5' RACE reads with MiXCR, one entry per CDR3 protein. The data hold approximately 500,000 distinct CDR3 sequences, with about an eighth observed a single time. General study results and limits: Ankylosing spondylitis blood appeared to carry a characteristic TCR beta motif of eight or nine highly homologous variants.

These TCRs are of unknown antigen specificity. The sequencing sample was made of blood, either unsorted or a sorted T cell fraction (not recorded which). These receptor sequences come from a male donor with ankylosing spondylitis.

This rearrangement joins TRBV14 to TRBJ2-1; TRBD2 matches at 12 bases. V shed 0 bases and J 5 bases; nucleotides not matched to a gene: 5. The CDR3 is 17 amino acids. The germline V gene has CDR1 SGHDN and CDR2 FVKESK. CDR3 loop: CASSQEWTSGNNNEQFF. In DNA form, the CDR3 reads TGTGCCAGCAGCCAAGAGTGGACTAGCGGGAATAACAATGAGCAGTTCTTC.

This clonotype was found many times. DNA for the CDR3: TGTGCCAGCTCACCGTCAGGGGGAGGGCGTGCCAATGAGCAGTTCTTC. Residues: CASSPSGGGRANEQFF. V and J are TRBV18 and TRBJ2-1; D might be TRBD1 or TRBD2, each matching 7 bases. Trimming removed 3 bases from V and 6 bases from J, with 18 bases in between. CDR1 and CDR2 from the germline V gene are KGHSH and LQKENI. The CDR3 is made up of 16 amino acids.

The chain joins TRBV28 to TRBJ2-6; no reliable D call. Germline V lookup: CDR1 MDHEN, CDR2 SYDVKM. The CDR3 is 16 amino acids. V lost 11 bases, J lost 4 bases, and 21 bases lay in between. CDR3 sequence: CASRGLEVSGANVLTF. The DNA of the CDR3 is TGTGCCTCTCGTGGGCTAGAAGTCTCCGGGGCCAACGTCCTGACTTTC.

This clonotype has ten or more counts. The V call is TRBV30, the J call TRBJ2-2, with TRBD2 identical over 7 bases. In germline, CDR1 is GTSNPN, CDR2 SVGIG (reference sequence). The J segment lost 2 bases and the V segment lost 1 base, leaving 4 bases of the junction unmatched. The CDR3 has 15 residues. The CDR3 loop is CAWSGASGNTGELFF. The CDR3 DNA reads TGTGCCTGGAGTGGGGCTAGCGGCAACACCGGGGAGCTGTTTTTT.

The gene calls are TRBV20-1 and TRBJ2-2; TRBD1 matches 9 bases. This CDR3 comprises 17 residues. Germline values: CDR1 DFQATT, CDR2 SNEGSKA (reference sequence). V dropped 3 bases and J dropped 0; count of bases not matched to a gene: 8. The CDR3 loop reads CSASSVGQGANTGELFF. The CDR3, as DNA: TGCAGTGCTAGTTCGGTGGGACAGGGCGCGAACACCGGGGAGCTGTTTTTT.

This clonotype has only a few counts. J is TRBJ2-7 and V is TRBV7-2; D is possibly TRBD2 (6 bases). CDR1 SGHTA and CDR2 FQGNSA come from the germline V gene. V lost 1 base, J lost 0 bases, and 7 bases lay in between. The CDR3 contains 14 residues. The CDR3 region has the DNA TGTGCCAGCAGCTTAGTCGGGAGCTCCTACGAGCAGTACGTC. Its translation is CASSLVGSSYEQYV.

This clonotype was seen only a few times. CDR3 sequence (DNA): TGTGCCAGCAGTCTGGGGACAGGGAGGAGTGAAAAACTGTTTTTT. This sequence encodes CASSLGTGRSEKLFF. The rearrangement links TRBV12-3 or TRBV12-4 to TRBJ1-4; 9 positions match TRBD1. CDR3 size: 15 residues. The V segment lost 5 bases and the J segment 7 bases; nucleotides outside the gene matches: 8.

This clonotype was seen a handful of times. The gene calls are TRBV5-5 and TRBJ1-2; perhaps TRBD1 as D (6 bases). The V gene lost 4 bases and the J gene lost 6 bases, with 19 bases spanning the gap. Germline V gene data show CDR1 as SGHKS and CDR2 as YYEKEE (reference sequence). This CDR3 has 15 amino acids. The CDR3 spells CASSLAGTTQDGYTF. The CDR3 DNA reads TGTGCCAGCAGCCTGGCTGGGACAACGCAGGATGGCTACACCTTC.

This chain joins TRBV12-3 or TRBV12-4 and TRBJ2-3; 10 bases are a match to TRBD2. The CDR3 is 19 residues long. V was clipped by 2 bases and J by 2 bases; unmatched bases: 13. DNA for the CDR3: TGTGCCAGCAGTTTATCCCCCGACAGGACTAGCGGCCACACAGATACGCAGTATTTT. Amino acids: CASSLSPDRTSGHTDTQYF.

This clonotype was counted between two and nine times. The rearrangement uses TRBV7-6 and TRBJ2-1; 8 positions agree with TRBD2. After removal of 2 bases from V and 4 bases from J, the junction contained 7 bases not matched to a gene. This CDR3 contains 16 residues. Germline CDR1 reads SGHVS; CDR2 reads FNYEAQ. The CDR3 bases are TGTGCCAGCAGCTTACGGGGGAGCGGGAGTTACAATGAGCAGTTCTTC. Translated, it gives CASSLRGSGSYNEQFF.

The chain carries TRBV15 and TRBJ2-1; D call uncertain. Between the trimmed V and J ends, which lost 5 bases and 6 bases, there was a span of 11 bases. CDR3 size: 13 residues. Germline V CDR1 and CDR2: LNHNV, YYDKDF (reference sequence). This CDR3 is CATSGQGFNEQFF. In DNA, the CDR3 is TGTGCCACCAGCGGGCAAGGTTTCAATGAGCAGTTCTTC.

This clonotype has a handful of counts. V usage is TRBV16 and J usage is TRBJ1-2, with D perhaps TRBD1 (5 bases). Trimming shortened V by 4 bases and J by 0 bases, and 15 bases separated the two germline ends. The CDR3 sequence is 16 residues long. Germline V lookup: CDR1 KGHSY, CDR2 FQNENV. The CDR3: CASSPPRQLTNYGYTF. The CDR3 DNA reads as TGTGCCAGCAGCCCCCCCCGACAGCTAACTAACTATGGCTACACCTTC.

This clonotype showed up many times. The rearrangement links TRBV7-2 to TRBJ2-3, with 9 bases lining up with TRBD1. The germline V gene encodes CDR1 SGHTA and CDR2 FQGNSA. V shed 3 bases and J 2 bases; nucleotides not matched to a gene: 6. CDR3 size: 16 residues. This CDR3 reads CASSLGQGKHTDTQYF. The CDR3 bases are TGTGCCAGCAGCTTGGGACAGGGAAAACACACAGATACGCAGTATTTT.

This clonotype has only a few counts. The chain is built from TRBV6-1 and TRBJ2-1; possibly TRBD1 for D (7 bases). The V gene's germline CDR1 is MNHNS and CDR2 SASEGT. With 7 bases removed from V and 8 bases from J, the gap between germline ends came to 21 bases. The CDR3 contains 15 residues. The CDR3 bases are TGTGCCAGCACCCGGGAGTTAGGGGGCAGGGATGAGCAGTTCTTC. Translated, it gives CASTRELGGRDEQFF.

This clonotype has ten or more counts. The rearrangement joins TRBV12-3 or TRBV12-4 to TRBJ2-2, with D perhaps matching TRBD2 (5 bases). Between the trimmed V and J ends, which lost 8 bases and 6 bases, there was a span of 7 bases. The CDR3 extends over 11 amino acids. CDR3 region: CASEGPGELFF. CDR3 nucleotide sequence: TGTGCCAGCGAGGGCCCCGGGGAGCTGTTTTTT.

This chain links TRBV4-1 with TRBJ1-6; D not resolved. Trimming left V 0 bases short and J 10 bases short, with 13 bases between. The CDR3 loop spans 15 amino acids. Germline CDR1 is MGHRA and CDR2 is YSYEKL. DNA for the CDR3: TGCGCCAGCAGCCAAGAGGCAGCACGGAAATCACCCCTCCACTTT. Translation gives CASSQEAARKSPLHF.

This clonotype has a handful of counts. The chain links TRBV10-2 to TRBJ1-5, with D possibly matching TRBD1 (5 bases). The CDR3 contains 16 residues. Per germline, CDR1 WSHSY and CDR2 SAAADI. V gave up 0 bases and J gave up 8 bases, with 17 bases separating them. CDR3 DNA sequence: TGCGCCAGCAGTGAGTCACACCACGGGGGTTCGGAGCCCCAGCATTTT. Translated, it gives CASSESHHGGSEPQHF.

The genes are TRBV6-1 and TRBJ1-5; no reliable D call. Between the trimmed V and J ends, which lost 5 bases and 6 bases, there was a span of 17 bases. In germline, CDR1 is MNHNS, CDR2 SASEGT. CDR3 length: 15 amino acids. The CDR3 protein is CASSTGGQGRQPQHF. The CDR3 nucleotides read TGTGCCAGCAGTACCGGAGGTCAAGGACGTCAGCCCCAGCATTTT.

Many counts were recorded for this clonotype. The V and J genes are TRBV11-2 and TRBJ2-1; 7 bases align to TRBD1. V lost 5 bases to trimming and J lost 5 bases; unmatched junction nucleotides: 12. This CDR3 has 16 residues. Germline V lookup: CDR1 SGHAT, CDR2 FQNNGV. CDR3 protein: CASSPKPGQPDNEQFF. The CDR3 DNA reads TGTGCCAGCAGCCCGAAGCCGGGACAGCCTGACAATGAGCAGTTCTTC.

The rearrangement joins TRBV24-1 to TRBJ2-2, with 7 nucleotides matching TRBD2. The CDR3 is made up of 15 amino acids. Germline trimming cut 12 bases from V and 3 bases from J; bases unmatched to any gene: 12. Germline V lookup: CDR1 KGHDR, CDR2 SFDVKD. CDR3: CAPYGGSQDTGELFF. The CDR3 DNA reads as TGTGCCCCATATGGCGGGAGTCAGGACACCGGGGAGCTGTTTTTT.

There are many counts of this clonotype. The chain couples TRBV24-1 to TRBJ2-7, with 9 bases that match TRBD1. The germline V gene has CDR1 KGHDR and CDR2 SFDVKD. The CDR3 consists of 15 residues. The J segment lost 2 bases and the V segment lost 2 bases, leaving 3 bases of the junction unmatched. The CDR3 protein is CATSDSGTGTYEQYF. CDR3 bases: TGTGCCACCAGTGATTCCGGGACAGGGACCTACGAGCAGTACTTC.

The chain employs TRBV3-1 and TRBJ2-3, with D hard to call. V was trimmed by 0 bases and J by 3 bases, leaving 10 bases between them. The length of the CDR3 is 15 residues. Germline V gene lookup returns CDR1 LGHDT and CDR2 YNNKEL (reference sequence). The CDR3 sequence: CASSQDSGPTDTQYF. The CDR3 nucleotides read TGTGCCAGCAGCCAAGATTCCGGTCCGACAGATACGCAGTATTTT.

This clonotype was observed at least ten times. The chain couples TRBV29-1 to TRBJ2-7; no clear D. V was pared by 2 bases and J by 2 bases, with 7 bases between. CDR3 length equals 12 residues. Germline V lookup: CDR1 SQVTM, CDR2 ANQGSEA. The CDR3 nucleotides read TGCAGCGTTGAATTGGGTCCCTACGAGCAGTACTTC. Translation gives CSVELGPYEQYF.

This chain links TRBV6-4 with TRBJ2-1, with a weak D call TRBD2 (5 bases). Germline assignment: CDR1 MRHNA and CDR2 SNTAGT. The CDR3 is 15 residues long. The V gene lost 4 bases and the J gene lost 2 bases, with 12 bases spanning the gap. CDR3 in amino acids: CASSVVAGTYNEQFF. The DNA of the CDR3 is TGTGCCAGCAGTGTAGTGGCGGGTACCTACAATGAGCAGTTCTTC.